The 22 T cell receptor beta chains reported below all come from one sample, sequenced in a study of blood T cell repertoires in COVID-19. Data came from immunoSEQ multiplex PCR; TCRdb stores just in-frame clones and leaves some out. The sample contains tens of thousands of clones, around 90% of which appear only once. The sample taken for sequencing was peripheral blood. The receptors were gathered from a human donor with acute or convalescent COVID-19. The donor label of this sample is uncertain.

The gene calls are TRBV20-1 and TRBJ2-1; 9 positions agree with TRBD2. The V gene end was trimmed by 3 bases and the J gene end by 6 bases; junction bases not matched to a gene: 9. The CDR3 is 15 amino acids. CDR1 is DFQATT and CDR2 is SNEGSKA in the germline V gene (reference sequence). Here the CDR3 reads CSASGGSGRGNEQFF. CDR3 nucleotide sequence: TGCAGTGCTAGTGGCGGTAGCGGGAGAGGCAATGAGCAGTTCTTC.

The chain links TRBV7-2 to TRBJ2-7, with TRBD1 identical over 10 bases. V dropped 3 bases and J dropped 3; count of bases not matched to a gene: 2. There are 14 residues in the CDR3. Germline loops: CDR1 SGHTA, CDR2 FQGNSA. This CDR3 is CASSFDRGHYEQYF. CDR3 DNA sequence: TGTGCCAGCAGCTTCGACAGGGGGCACTACGAGCAGTACTTC.

This chain uses TRBV2 with TRBJ2-7, with 11 nucleotides matching TRBD1. This CDR3 is built from 15 residues. V trimming: 2 bases; J trimming: 5 bases; junction bases outside the gene matches: 5. Germline V gene data show CDR1 as SNHLY and CDR2 as FYNNEI. CDR3 residues: CASSESRTGGHEQYF. CDR3 coding DNA: TGTGCCAGCAGTGAATCTAGGACAGGGGGCCACGAGCAGTACTTC. Looking up the rest from reference TRBV2 and TRBJ2-7 gives the full variable domain: EPEVTQTPSHQVTQMGQEVILRCVPISNHLYFYWYRQILGQKVEFLVSFYNNEISEKSEIFDDQFSVERPDGSNFTLKIRSTKLEDSAMYFCASSESRTGGHEQYFGPGTRLTVT.

CDR3 in DNA: TGCGCCAGCAGCCCCGAACGACTAGCGGGAGATAATGAGCAGTTCTTC. Its protein product is CASSPERLAGDNEQFF. The chain recombines TRBV5-1 with TRBJ2-1, with 12 bases fitting TRBD2. The CDR3 extends over 16 amino acids. V was pared by 4 bases and J by 7 bases, with 9 bases of the junction left unmatched. Germline assignment: CDR1 SGHRS and CDR2 YFSETQ. The variable domain in full, with the rest retrieved from reference TRBV5-1 and TRBJ2-1, is KAGVTQTPRYLIKTRGQQVTLSCSPISGHRSVSWYQQTPGQGLQFLFEYFSETQRNKGNFPGRFSGRQFSNSRSEMNVSTLELGDSALYLCASSPERLAGDNEQFFGPGTRLTVL.

This clone was picked up one time. An end of the junction does not agree with germline; a read error may underlie this. The chain uses TRBV7-7 and TRBJ2-2; 7 bases match TRBD1. Germline CDR1 is SSHAT and CDR2 is FNYEAQ (reference sequence). The CDR3 is made up of 15 amino acids. CDR3 coding DNA: TGTGCTAGCAGCTTATCCGGACAGGTCACCGGGGAGCTGTTTTTT. This codes for CASSLSGQVTGELFF.

The genes are TRBV28 and TRBJ1-4; D unclear. Germline V gene lookup returns CDR1 MDHEN and CDR2 SYDVKM. V was clipped by 6 bases and J by 7 bases, with 18 bases between them. The CDR3 covers 15 residues. CDR3 sequence: CASSRNDIESEKLFF. In DNA form, the CDR3 reads TGTGCCAGCAGCAGAAACGACATCGAGAGTGAAAAACTGTTTTTT.

This chain uses TRBV19 with TRBJ2-7; D is unclear. The ends were cut back, 7 bases at V and 2 bases at J, with 12 bases in the middle. Germline V CDR1 and CDR2: LNHDA, SQIVND (reference sequence). CDR3 length equals 13 residues. CDR3 amino acids: CASNRTEAYEQYF. CDR3 nucleotide sequence: TGTGCCAGTAACCGAACTGAGGCCTACGAGCAGTACTTC.

The rearrangement uses TRBV6-1 and TRBJ2-1; 8 bases agree with TRBD1. Looked up from germline, CDR1 is MNHNS and CDR2 is SASEGT. The CDR3 spans 14 residues. V trimming: 3 bases; J trimming: 8 bases; junction bases outside the gene matches: 6. Written as DNA, the CDR3 is TGTGCCAGCAGTGAGGCAGGGGGCAAGGATGAGCAGTTCTTC. Translated, it gives CASSEAGGKDEQFF.

The J gene is TRBJ1-6, the V gene TRBV28; tentative D call: TRBD1 (6 bases). Germline CDR1 is MDHEN and CDR2 is SYDVKM. This CDR3 is built from 12 residues. V lost 8 bases, J lost 7 bases, and 9 bases lay in between. In DNA form, the CDR3 reads TGTGCCAGCGGAACAGGGAATTCACCCCTCCACTTT. Translating it yields CASGTGNSPLHF.

The gene calls are TRBV27 and TRBJ1-6; 7 bases map to TRBD1. The CDR3 covers 12 residues. The trim removed 5 bases at V and 16 bases at J, leaving 8 bases unmatched. In germline, CDR1 is MNHEY, CDR2 SMNVEV (reference sequence). CDR3 DNA: TGTGCCAGCAGTCGGGGACAGAAGAGACTCCACTTT. Its translation is CASSRGQKRLHF.

CDR3 DNA: TGTGCCAGCAGCACTGGACAGCGTAGCTCCTACGAGCAGTACTTC. It codes for CASSTGQRSSYEQYF. J is TRBJ2-7 and V is TRBV28; D possibly corresponds to TRBD1 (6 bases). Germline-derived CDR1 and CDR2 are MDHEN and SYDVKM. Trimming pared 6 bases from V and 0 bases from J, leaving 15 bases between. This CDR3 has 15 amino acids.

Here the CDR3 DNA reads TGTGCCAGCAGCCCAAAGACAGGTCCCACAGATACGCAGTATTTT. Translated, it gives CASSPKTGPTDTQYF. V and J are TRBV5-4 and TRBJ2-3; a weak D match, TRBD1 (6 bases). There are 15 residues in the CDR3. Per germline, CDR1 SGHNT and CDR2 YYREEE (reference sequence). V was cut by 4 bases and J by 2 bases, with 14 bases left in between.

J is TRBJ1-3 and V is TRBV7-2; D is possibly TRBD1 (6 bases). Deletions cut 5 bases from V and 6 bases from J, with 17 bases between. CDR3 size: 15 residues. Germline V gives CDR1 SGHTA, CDR2 FQGNSA. The CDR3 reads CASSPHAGAENTIYF. CDR3 coding DNA: TGTGCCAGCAGCCCGCACGCGGGGGCGGAAAACACCATATATTTT.

A single count supports this clone. The chain joins TRBV18 to TRBJ1-1; tentatively, D is TRBD1 (5 bases). V lost 3 bases and J lost 2, with 16 bases in between. The germline CDR1 and CDR2 sequences are KGHSH and LQKENI. The CDR3 sequence is 16 residues long. In DNA, the CDR3 is TGTGCCAGCTCACCGAAACCGCAGGGTTTCAACACTGAAGCTTTCTTT. It codes for CASSPKPQGFNTEAFF.

The rearrangement links TRBV19 to TRBJ2-5; TRBD2 matches 10 bases. The CDR3 contains 15 residues. The germline V gene encodes CDR1 LNHDA and CDR2 SQIVND (reference sequence). V was pared by 5 bases and J by 2 bases, with 5 bases of the junction left unmatched. The CDR3 DNA reads as TGTGCCAGTAGTCAGCTAGCGGGGGATCAAGAGACCCAGTACTTC. Its translation: CASSQLAGDQETQYF.

This rearrangement joins TRBV9 to TRBJ2-4, with a possible D match to TRBD1 (5 bases). Trimming took off 4 bases at V and 0 bases at J, with 14 bases between the two ends. This CDR3 is built from 16 residues. CDR1 and CDR2 (germline): SGDLS, YYNGEE. CDR3 sequence reads: CASSPDSAKAKNIQYF. CDR3 nucleotides: TGTGCCAGCAGCCCCGACAGCGCCAAAGCCAAAAACATTCAGTACTTC. Supplemented by reference TRBV9 and TRBJ2-4, the full variable domain reads DSGVTQTPKHLITATGQRVTLRCSPRSGDLSVYWYQQSLDQGLQFLIQYYNGEERAKGNILERFSAQQFPDLHSELNLSSLELGDSALYFCASSPDSAKAKNIQYFGAGTRLSVL.

The rearrangement joins TRBV4-1 to TRBJ1-2, with TRBD1 matching 9 bases. The V segment lost 1 base and the J segment 2 bases; nucleotides outside the gene matches: 8. The CDR3 has 17 amino acids. The germline gives CDR1 MGHRA, CDR2 YSYEKL. CDR3 nucleotide sequence: TGCGCCAGCAGCCAAGGACAGGGGGGGGTTTACAACTATGGCTACACCTTC. Protein product: CASSQGQGGVYNYGYTF.

This chain links TRBV2 with TRBJ2-5; TRBD2 aligns across 9 bases. The CDR3 loop spans 13 amino acids. The junction had 2 bases not matched to a gene; V was cut back by 6 bases and J by 3 bases. Germline CDR1 SNHLY, CDR2 FYNNEI. The DNA for the CDR3 is TGTGCCAGCAGACGACTAGCGGAAGAGACCCAGTACTTC. It encodes CASRRLAEETQYF.

The V and J genes are TRBV4-1 and TRBJ2-1, with 9 positions matching TRBD2. The CDR3 contains 17 residues. Germline-derived CDR1 and CDR2 are MGHRA and YSYEKL. Trimming took 2 bases from V and 4 from J; bases not matched to a gene: 9. This chain's CDR3 is CASSQSRVAGAYNEQFF. The CDR3 nucleotides read TGCGCCAGCAGCCAAAGCCGCGTAGCGGGAGCTTACAATGAGCAGTTCTTC.

This chain connects TRBV6-5 to TRBJ1-3; TRBD1 is a possible D gene (6 bases). This CDR3 is 14 amino acids long. Trimming pared 0 bases from V and 4 bases from J, leaving 7 bases between. Per the germline V gene, CDR1 is MNHEY and CDR2 is SVGAGI. The CDR3 DNA is TGTGCCAGCAGTTACTCGGACAGAGGAAACACCATATATTTT. Amino acids: CASSYSDRGNTIYF.

The V gene is TRBV7-3, the J gene TRBJ2-3, with D possibly matching TRBD2 (5 bases). V was trimmed by 6 bases and J by 4 bases, leaving 8 bases between them. CDR3 size: 12 residues. Germline V lookup: CDR1 SGHTA, CDR2 FQGTGA. The CDR3 sequence: CASRGEADTQYF. CDR3 in DNA: TGTGCCAGCAGGGGAGAGGCAGATACGCAGTATTTT.

The V gene is TRBV2, the J gene TRBJ2-7; D is perhaps TRBD2 (5 bases). The germline V gene has CDR1 SNHLY and CDR2 FYNNEI. CDR3 length: 14 residues. Deletions cut 4 bases from V and 0 bases from J, with 10 bases between. The CDR3 sequence: CASSVRGYSYEQYF. The CDR3 DNA follows: TGTGCCAGCAGTGTGCGCGGGTACTCCTACGAGCAGTACTTC.